What follows are 10 T cell receptor beta chains derived from one specimen sequenced in a study of cytotoxic CD8 clonotypes in ibrutinib-treated CLL. Some clones are missing from TCRdb's copy, which holds only in-frame ones; the method was immunoSEQ multiplex PCR. The data hold 65,000 to 85,000 clones, with less than 85% observed a single time. The input for sequencing was PBMCs, taken after 24 months of ibrutinib treatment. These receptor sequences come from a human donor with chronic lymphocytic leukemia.

The rearrangement links TRBV9 to TRBJ2-2; 7 bases match TRBD1. Germline values: CDR1 SGDLS, CDR2 YYNGEE. The CDR3 is made up of 16 amino acids. The V gene end was trimmed by 0 bases and the J gene end by 0 bases; junction bases not matched to a gene: 2. The CDR3 DNA sequence: TGTGCCAGCAGCGTAGACGGGACAGCGAACACCGGGGAGCTGTTTTTT. Translated, it gives CASSVDGTANTGELFF.

The V gene is TRBV5-1, the J gene TRBJ2-5, with TRBD2 matching 9 bases. Germline lookup yields CDR1 SGHRS and CDR2 YFSETQ. The CDR3 is 13 amino acids. V trimming: 2 bases; J trimming: 5 bases; junction bases outside the gene matches: 1. This CDR3 is CASSFSGSETQYF. CDR3 DNA: TGCGCCAGCAGCTTTAGCGGGAGCGAGACCCAGTACTTC.

There are a few counts of this clone. The chain carries TRBV18 and TRBJ1-2; 7 nucleotides agree with TRBD1. V was clipped by 4 bases and J by 9 bases; unmatched bases: 11. This CDR3 is 14 amino acids long. Per the germline V gene, CDR1 is KGHSH and CDR2 is LQKENI. In nucleotides, the CDR3 is TGTGCCAGCTCACAAGAGACAGGGCGGTGGAGCTACACCTTC. Its protein is CASSQETGRWSYTF.

The chain joins TRBV5-1 to TRBJ1-2, with D possibly matching TRBD1 (5 bases). Germline CDR1 reads SGHRS; CDR2 reads YFSETQ. Trimming left V 8 bases short and J 6 bases short, with 11 bases between. The CDR3 spans 11 residues. CDR3 amino acids: CARAGADGYTF. Here the CDR3 DNA reads TGCGCCAGGGCCGGGGCGGATGGCTACACCTTC.

The chain couples TRBV19 to TRBJ2-1; 8 bases agree with TRBD2. The CDR3 length is 17 residues. CDR1 is LNHDA, CDR2 SQIVND, per germline (reference sequence). V lost 4 bases to trimming and J lost 3 bases; unmatched junction nucleotides: 11. CDR3 in DNA: TGTGCCAGTAGTACCCAGATTAGCGGGAACTTCTACAATGAGCAGTTCTTC. It yields the protein CASSTQISGNFYNEQFF.

The chain carries TRBV9 and TRBJ2-3; 10 bases line up with TRBD2. The CDR3 is 15 amino acids. V lost 3 bases to trimming and J lost 2 bases; unmatched junction nucleotides: 3. Germline V gene data show CDR1 as SGDLS and CDR2 as YYNGEE. For the CDR3, the DNA is TGTGCCAGCAGCGAGGGACTAGCGAACACAGATACGCAGTATTTT. Its protein product is CASSEGLANTDTQYF.

This rearrangement joins TRBV5-4 to TRBJ2-7; possibly TRBD1 or TRBD2 for D (5 bases each). Germline V lookup: CDR1 SGHNT, CDR2 YYREEE (reference sequence). Trimming cost V 0 bases and J 4 bases, with 11 bases left between them. CDR3 length: 14 amino acids. The CDR3 spells CASSLGGNIYEQYF. The CDR3 coding sequence is TGTGCCAGCAGCTTGGGGGGGAATATTTACGAGCAGTACTTC.

J is TRBJ2-3 and V is TRBV11-3; D possibly corresponds to TRBD2 (5 bases). The germline V gene has CDR1 SGHNT and CDR2 YENEEA. The CDR3 loop spans 17 amino acids. Trimming cost V 3 bases and J 2 bases, with 18 bases left between them. CDR3 bases: TGTGCCAGCAGCTTTGGAGGTGGCGGGTTATACACAGATACGCAGTATTTT. Residues: CASSFGGGGLYTDTQYF.

The chain is built from TRBV7-8 and TRBJ2-1; D might be TRBD2 (6 bases). Germline-derived CDR1 and CDR2 are SGHVS and FQNEAQ. The CDR3 loop spans 11 amino acids. Trimming cost V 5 bases and J 10 bases, with 9 bases left between them. CDR3 DNA sequence: TGTGCCAGCAGCCAGGAGGGGGAGCAGTTCTTC. Protein: CASSQEGEQFF.

The chain couples TRBV7-2 to TRBJ2-1, with a possible D match to TRBD2 (5 bases). The CDR3 consists of 14 residues. V was shortened by 2 bases and J by 10 bases, with 15 bases between the two germline ends. CDR1 is SGHTA, CDR2 FQGNSA, per germline. The CDR3 region is CASSLPRFPGEQFF. CDR3 DNA: TGTGCCAGCAGCTTACCGCGCTTCCCGGGAGAGCAGTTCTTC. The complete variable domain, with remaining parts taken from reference TRBV7-2 and TRBJ2-1, reads GAGVSQSPSNKVTEKGKDVELRCDPISGHTALYWYRQSLGQGLEFLIYFQGNSAPDKSGLPSDRFSAERTGGSVSTLTIQRTQQEDSAVYLCASSLPRFPGEQFFGPGTRLTVL.